The 11 T cell receptor beta chains listed next were all sequenced from one sample in a study of T-cell reconstitution after alpha-beta-depleted transplantation in children. Molecular barcoding with unique molecular identifiers was used for the TCRbeta library. From the PCR reads, TCRdb called clonotypes with MiXCR, one entry per CDR3 protein. The sample has about a million distinct CDR3 sequences, around 30% seen once. The sample in question was PBMCs, mostly from graft donor cells, obtained 360 days after TCRalphabeta/CD19-depleted stem cell transplant. The receptors were sampled from a boy less than two years old who had a stem cell transplant for SCID, so the T cells may come from the graft donor.

A few counts support this clonotype. The chain joins TRBV14 to TRBJ1-3; 8 bases align to TRBD1. Trimming cost V 1 base and J 3 bases; bases outside gene matches: 14. The CDR3 runs to 19 residues. CDR1 is SGHDN and CDR2 is FVKESK in the germline V gene. In DNA form, the CDR3 reads TGTGCCAGCAGCCAAGTGGGACAGGACTGGGATCCGGATGGAAACACCATATATTTT. Translating it yields CASSQVGQDWDPDGNTIYF. The full variable domain, its missing parts supplied by reference TRBV14 and TRBJ1-3, is EAGVTQFPSHSVIEKGQTVTLRCDPISGHDNLYWYRRVMGKEIKFLLHFVKESKQDESGMPNNRFLAERTGGTYSTLKVQPAELEDSGVYFCASSQVGQDWDPDGNTIYFGEGSWLTVV.

This clonotype came up a few times. The chain carries TRBV10-3 and TRBJ2-3, with 10 bases identical to TRBD2. Germline assignment: CDR1 ENHRY and CDR2 SYGVKD. The CDR3 loop spans 14 amino acids. The ends lost 6 bases at V and 4 bases at J; junction bases unmatched: 4. For the CDR3, the DNA is TGTGCCATCAGGCTAGCGGGGGCCTCAGATACGCAGTATTTT. Amino acids: CAIRLAGASDTQYF.

This clonotype was recorded a few times. The V and J genes are TRBV27 and TRBJ1-4; D not certain. V was trimmed by 4 bases and J by 5 bases, leaving 11 bases between them. CDR3 length equals 14 residues. Looked up from germline, CDR1 is MNHEY and CDR2 is SMNVEV (reference sequence). CDR3 protein: CASSSQVPNEKLFF. The CDR3 DNA follows: TGTGCCAGCAGTTCCCAGGTCCCCAATGAAAAACTGTTTTTT. Based on the CDR3 plus reference TRBV27 and TRBJ1-4, the full variable domain is EAQVTQNPRYLITVTGKKLTVTCSQNMNHEYMSWYRQDPGLGLRQIYYSMNVEVTDKGDVPEGYKVSRKEKRNFPLILESPSPNQTSLYFCASSSQVPNEKLFFGSGTQLSVL.

This clonotype was counted a few times. The chain joins TRBV20-1 to TRBJ2-3; tentatively, D is TRBD2 (7 bases). The ends were cut back, 0 bases at V and 14 bases at J, with 24 bases in the middle. The CDR3 contains 15 residues. Germline V gene data show CDR1 as DFQATT and CDR2 as SNEGSKA (reference sequence). The CDR3 region is CSARDLSAGAASGYF. Written as DNA, the CDR3 is TGCAGTGCTAGAGATCTTTCCGCGGGGGCGGCTTCGGGGTATTTT.

For this clonotype: The conserved phenylalanine or tryptophan is not found at the CDR3 terminus, so this likely reflects a read error. The chain couples TRBV7-2 to TRBJ2-5, with unresolved D. This CDR3 is 13 amino acids long. The V gene's germline CDR1 is SGHTA and CDR2 FQGNSA. The V and J ends lost 1 base and 6 bases respectively, with 9 bases between them. As DNA, the CDR3 is TGTGCCAGCAGCTTAGACCCTAGGCAGACCCAGTACTGC. Encoded protein: CASSLDPRQTQYC.

The chain links TRBV7-9 to TRBJ2-3, with D maybe TRBD2 (6 bases). Germline CDR1 is SEHNR and CDR2 is FQNEAQ (reference sequence). This CDR3 is built from 11 residues. The germline V and J ends were trimmed by 8 bases and 8 bases, with 11 bases remaining between them. This CDR3 reads CASSPGLTQYF. The CDR3 DNA sequence: TGTGCCAGCTCACCGGGACTTACGCAGTATTTT.

In this sample, this clonotype turned up many times. CDR3 coding DNA: TGTGCCAGCAGCTTGTGGGCAGGGACCGCCTACGAGCAGTACTTC. This codes for CASSLWAGTAYEQYF. The rearrangement links TRBV5-5 to TRBJ2-7; D tentatively reads TRBD1 or TRBD2 (5 bases each). V was shortened by 1 base and J by 2 bases, with 13 bases between the two germline ends. The CDR3 has 15 residues. The V gene's germline CDR1 is SGHKS and CDR2 YYEKEE (reference sequence).

This clonotype came up many times. The chain is built from TRBV29-1 and TRBJ2-3, with TRBD2 matching over 10 bases. CDR3 size: 15 residues. The V gene end was trimmed by 3 bases and the J gene end by 1 base; junction bases not matched to a gene: 4. Germline V lookup: CDR1 SQVTM, CDR2 ANQGSEA. The CDR3 region is CSVDSSGGRTDTQYF. The CDR3 bases are TGCAGCGTTGATTCTAGCGGGGGACGCACAGATACGCAGTATTTT.

This clonotype was picked up a small number of times. The rearrangement joins TRBV7-8 to TRBJ1-1; no clear D. CDR1 is SGHVS, CDR2 FQNEAQ, per germline. V lost 3 bases and J 6 bases, leaving 14 bases between the germline ends. The CDR3 is 14 residues long. The CDR3 reads CASSLEGKRAEAFF. CDR3 in DNA: TGTGCCAGCAGCTTGGAGGGCAAGCGGGCTGAAGCTTTCTTT.

The chain carries TRBV5-4 and TRBJ2-2; TRBD1 matches 7 bases. CDR1 SGHNT and CDR2 YYREEE come from the germline V gene (reference sequence). J lost 6 bases, V lost 3 bases, and 5 bases had no gene match. The CDR3 extends over 14 amino acids. In DNA, the CDR3 is TGTGCCAGCAGCTATATCGACAGGGCCGGGGAGCTGTTTTTT. Residues: CASSYIDRAGELFF.

This clonotype has more than one count but fewer than ten. The chain is built from TRBV29-1 and TRBJ1-1; possible D gene TRBD1, 5 bases. The germline V gene has CDR1 SQVTM and CDR2 ANQGSEA. V lost 2 bases, J lost 2 bases, and 6 bases lay in between. The CDR3 extends over 12 amino acids. CDR3 in amino acids: CSVEQGNTEAFF. The DNA of the CDR3 is TGCAGCGTTGAACAGGGTAACACTGAAGCTTTCTTT.